The clone carrying this T cell receptor (beta chain) has ten or more counts. The antigen is undetermined. TCRdb fed the 5' RACE reads into MiXCR, producing one record per CDR3 protein. Of about 170,000 distinct CDR3 sequences listed, about 17% were seen once; the top ten hold about 7.8%. The sample belongs to a study of CD8 T cells in ankylosing spondylitis. V was clipped by 3 bases and J by 5 bases, with 17 bases between them. Germline V gene lookup returns CDR1 LGHNA and CDR2 YNFKEQ. The CDR3 covers 16 residues. General study results and limits: Earlier reports found some motif variants in synovial fluid and blood in reactive arthritis. The authors found the disease-linked clones to be CD8+ and relatively rare in peripheral blood.

This chain joins TRBV4-2 and TRBJ2-1; a weak D match, TRBD1 (6 bases). Material for sequencing was blood, either unsorted or a sorted T cell fraction (not recorded which). The source is a male donor with ankylosing spondylitis or in good health (not recorded which). CDR3 coding DNA: TGTGCCAGCAGCCACGTCGCACAGGGAAGCAACAATGAGCAGTTCTTC. It codes for CASSHVAQGSNNEQFF.